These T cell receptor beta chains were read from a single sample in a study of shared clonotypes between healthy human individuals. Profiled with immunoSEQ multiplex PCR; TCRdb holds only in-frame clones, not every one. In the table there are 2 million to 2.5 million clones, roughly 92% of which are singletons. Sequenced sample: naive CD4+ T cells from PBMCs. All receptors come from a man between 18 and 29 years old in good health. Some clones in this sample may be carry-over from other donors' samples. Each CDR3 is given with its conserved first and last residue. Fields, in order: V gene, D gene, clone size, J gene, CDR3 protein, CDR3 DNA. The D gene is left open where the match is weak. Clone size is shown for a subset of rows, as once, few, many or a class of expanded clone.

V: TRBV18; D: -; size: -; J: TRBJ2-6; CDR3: CASSPFLDSSGANVLTF; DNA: TGTGCCAGCTCACCATTCTTAGACAGCTCTGGGGCCAACGTCCTGACTTTC
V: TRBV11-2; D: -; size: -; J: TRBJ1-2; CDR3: CASSLARDGYTF; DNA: TGTGCCAGCAGCTTAGCTAGGGATGGCTACACCTTC
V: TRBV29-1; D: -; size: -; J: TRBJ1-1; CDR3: CSAGPGYNTEAFF; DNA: TGCAGCGCCGGCCCAGGTTATAACACTGAAGCTTTCTTT
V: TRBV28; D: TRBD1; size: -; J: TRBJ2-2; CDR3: CASSPVGGPGELFF; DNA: TGTGCCAGCAGCCCTGTAGGGGGCCCCGGGGAGCTGTTTTTT
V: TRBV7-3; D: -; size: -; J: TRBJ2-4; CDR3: CASSSEASDIQYF; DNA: TGTGCCAGCAGCTCTGAAGCTTCTGACATTCAGTACTTC
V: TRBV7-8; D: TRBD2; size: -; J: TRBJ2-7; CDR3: CASSLAGGPYEQYF; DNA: TGTGCCAGCAGCTTAGCGGGAGGGCCCTACGAGCAGTACTTC
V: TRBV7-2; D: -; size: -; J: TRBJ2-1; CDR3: CASSSRTLNEQFF; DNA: TGTGCCAGCAGCTCCCGGACCCTCAATGAGCAGTTCTTC
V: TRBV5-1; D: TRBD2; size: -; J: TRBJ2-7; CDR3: CASSLAPSGGAYEQYF; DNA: TGCGCCAGCAGCTTGGCCCCTAGCGGGGGGGCCTACGAGCAGTACTTC
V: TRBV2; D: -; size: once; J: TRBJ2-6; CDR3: CASDPESGANVLTF; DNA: TGTGCCAGCGACCCGGAGTCTGGGGCCAACGTCCTGACTTTC
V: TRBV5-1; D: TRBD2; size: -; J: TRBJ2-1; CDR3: CASHFGQKGLGRNEQFF; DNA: TGCGCCAGCCACTTCGGGCAGAAAGGACTAGGCCGCAATGAGCAGTTCTTC
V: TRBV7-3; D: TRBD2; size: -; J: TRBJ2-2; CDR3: CASSPSGRAVDTGELFF; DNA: TGTGCCAGCAGCCCGAGCGGGAGGGCCGTAGACACCGGGGAGCTGTTTTTT
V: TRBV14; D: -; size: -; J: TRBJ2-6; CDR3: CASSQERGSGANVLTF; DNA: TGTGCCAGCAGCCAAGAACGGGGCTCTGGGGCCAACGTCCTGACTTTC
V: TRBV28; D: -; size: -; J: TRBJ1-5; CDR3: CASQNGGATNQPQHF; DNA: TGTGCCAGTCAGAATGGGGGGGCAACCAATCAGCCCCAGCATTTT
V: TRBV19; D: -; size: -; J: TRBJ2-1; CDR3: CASSMVVRWSSASSYNEQFF; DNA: TGTGCCAGTAGTATGGTCGTTCGGTGGTCCTCAGCCAGCTCCTACAATGAGCAGTTCTTC
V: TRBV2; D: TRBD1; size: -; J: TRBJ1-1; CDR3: CASSGLDRVTEAFF; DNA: TGTGCCAGCAGTGGACTGGACAGGGTAACTGAAGCTTTCTTT
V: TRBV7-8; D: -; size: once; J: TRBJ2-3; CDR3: CASSQYTDTQYF; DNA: TGTGCCAGCAGCCAATACACAGATACGCAGTATTTT
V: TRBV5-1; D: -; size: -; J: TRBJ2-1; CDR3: CASSSSASSYNEQFF; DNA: TGCGCCAGCAGCTCTTCGGCATCCTCCTACAATGAGCAGTTCTTC
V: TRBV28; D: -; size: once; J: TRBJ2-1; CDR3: CASSLPWGDSSEQFF; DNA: TGTGCCAGCAGTCTCCCTTGGGGGGATAGTAGTGAGCAGTTCTTC
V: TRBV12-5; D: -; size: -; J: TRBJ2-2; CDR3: CASGLVPSGRGGNTGELFF; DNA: TGTGCTAGTGGTTTGGTCCCCTCCGGGAGAGGGGGCAACACCGGGGAGCTGTTTTTT
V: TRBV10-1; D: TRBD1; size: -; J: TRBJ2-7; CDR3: CASSESGGTGTEQYF; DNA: TGCGCCAGCAGTGAGTCTGGGGGGACAGGGACCGAGCAGTACTTC
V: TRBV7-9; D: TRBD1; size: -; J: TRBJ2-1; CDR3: CASSLGQGANNEQFF; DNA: TGTGCCAGCAGCTTAGGGCAGGGGGCCAACAATGAGCAGTTCTTC
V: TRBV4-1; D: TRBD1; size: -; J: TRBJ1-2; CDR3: CASSQPGQFYGYTF; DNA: TGCGCCAGCAGCCAACCGGGACAGTTCTATGGCTACACCTTC
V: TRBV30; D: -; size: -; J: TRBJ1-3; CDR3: CAWSYAGAGNTIYF; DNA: TGTGCCTGGAGTTACGCGGGGGCTGGAAACACCATATATTTT
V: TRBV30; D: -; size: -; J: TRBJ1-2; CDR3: CAWSVEGRGYGGYTF; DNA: TGTGCCTGGAGTGTAGAGGGCAGGGGCTATGGTGGCTACACCTTC
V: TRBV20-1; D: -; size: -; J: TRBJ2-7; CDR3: CSALDWDEQYF; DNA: TGCAGTGCTCTGGACTGGGACGAGCAGTACTTC
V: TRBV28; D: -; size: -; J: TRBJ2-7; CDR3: CASSLFGTYTYEQYF; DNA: TGTGCCAGCAGTTTATTCGGGACTTACACCTACGAGCAGTACTTC
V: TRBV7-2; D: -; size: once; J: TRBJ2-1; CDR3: CASSLIDNEQFF; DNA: TGTGCCAGCAGCTTAATTGACAATGAGCAGTTCTTC
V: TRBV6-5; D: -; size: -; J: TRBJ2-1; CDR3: CASSRPSYNEQFF; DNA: TGTGCCAGCAGCCGTCCTTCCTACAATGAGCAGTTCTTC
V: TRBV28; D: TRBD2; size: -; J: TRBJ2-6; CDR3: CASTPSPGTPGGSGANVLTF; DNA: TGTGCCAGCACACCGTCTCCCGGGACGCCGGGGGGCTCTGGGGCCAACGTCCTGACTTTC
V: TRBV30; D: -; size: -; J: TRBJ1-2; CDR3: CAWRGGNYGYTF; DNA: TGTGCCTGGAGGGGAGGGAACTATGGCTACACCTTC
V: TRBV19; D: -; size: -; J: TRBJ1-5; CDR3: CASSIDRFGGVSGRSNQPQHF; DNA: TGTGCCAGTAGTATAGATCGTTTTGGTGGGGTGTCGGGACGGAGCAATCAGCCCCAGCATTTT
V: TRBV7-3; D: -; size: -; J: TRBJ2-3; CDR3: CASSVTTISTDTQYF; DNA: TGTGCCAGCAGCGTTACGACCATCAGCACAGATACGCAGTATTTT
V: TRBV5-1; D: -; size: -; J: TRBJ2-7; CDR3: CASSFDRRFDQYF; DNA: TGCGCCAGCAGCTTTGACAGAAGATTTGATCAGTACTTC
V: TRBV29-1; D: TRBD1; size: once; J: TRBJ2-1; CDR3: CSVAHRDSDFNEQFF; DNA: TGCAGCGTTGCTCACCGGGACAGCGACTTCAATGAGCAGTTCTTC
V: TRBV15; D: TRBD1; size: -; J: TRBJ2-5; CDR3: CATSRDTGTGQETQYF; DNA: TGTGCCACCAGCAGAGATACCGGGACAGGGCAAGAGACCCAGTACTTC
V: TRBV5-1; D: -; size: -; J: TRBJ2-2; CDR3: CASSLGHSGTGELFF; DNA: TGCGCCAGCAGCTTGGGCCACTCCGGCACCGGGGAGCTGTTTTTT
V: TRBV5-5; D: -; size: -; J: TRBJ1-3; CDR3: CASSLGSSSGNTIYF; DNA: TGTGCCAGCAGCTTGGGCTCCAGCTCTGGAAACACCATATATTTT
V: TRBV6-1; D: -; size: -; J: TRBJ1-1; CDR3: CASSAVGITEAFF; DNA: TGTGCCAGCAGCGCCGTGGGGATCACTGAAGCTTTCTTT
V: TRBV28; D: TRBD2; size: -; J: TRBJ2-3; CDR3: CASRGTRFTDTQYF; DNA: TGTGCCAGCAGGGGGACTAGGTTCACAGATACGCAGTATTTT
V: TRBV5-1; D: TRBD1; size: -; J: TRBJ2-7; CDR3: CASSLRTPGQGTRYEQYF; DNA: TGCGCCAGCAGCCTTAGGACCCCGGGACAGGGGACCCGCTACGAGCAGTACTTC
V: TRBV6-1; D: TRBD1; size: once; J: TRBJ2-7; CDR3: CATRPTGISYEQYF; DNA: TGTGCCACCAGACCGACAGGGATCTCCTACGAGCAGTACTTC
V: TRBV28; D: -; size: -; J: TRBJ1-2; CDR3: CASSRQVYGYTF; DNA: TGTGCCAGCAGTCGACAGGTTTATGGCTACACCTTC